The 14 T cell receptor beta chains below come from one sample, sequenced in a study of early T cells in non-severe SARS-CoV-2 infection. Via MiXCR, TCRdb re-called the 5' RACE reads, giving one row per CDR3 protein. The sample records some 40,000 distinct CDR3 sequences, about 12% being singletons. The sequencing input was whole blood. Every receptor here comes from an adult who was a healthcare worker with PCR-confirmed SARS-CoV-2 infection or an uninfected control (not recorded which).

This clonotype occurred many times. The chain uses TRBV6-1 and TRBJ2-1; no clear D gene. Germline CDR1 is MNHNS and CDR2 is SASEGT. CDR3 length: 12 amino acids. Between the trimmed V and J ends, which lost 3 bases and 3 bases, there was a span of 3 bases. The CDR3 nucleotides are TGTGCCAGCAGTGATGTCTACAATGAGCAGTTCTTC. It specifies CASSDVYNEQFF.

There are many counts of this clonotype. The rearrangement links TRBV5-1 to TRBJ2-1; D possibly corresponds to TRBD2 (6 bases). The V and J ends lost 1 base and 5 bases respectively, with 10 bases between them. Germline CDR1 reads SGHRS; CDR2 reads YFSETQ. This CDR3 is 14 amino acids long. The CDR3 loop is CASSLRGSDNEQFF. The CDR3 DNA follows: TGCGCCAGCAGCTTGCGGGGGTCGGACAATGAGCAGTTCTTC.

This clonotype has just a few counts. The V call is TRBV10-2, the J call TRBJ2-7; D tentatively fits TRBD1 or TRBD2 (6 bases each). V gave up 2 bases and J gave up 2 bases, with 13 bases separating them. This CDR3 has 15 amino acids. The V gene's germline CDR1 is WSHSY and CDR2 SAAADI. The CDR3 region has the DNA TGCGCCAGCAGTGAGAAAGGGGGAGGCACCTACGAGCAGTACTTC. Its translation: CASSEKGGGTYEQYF.

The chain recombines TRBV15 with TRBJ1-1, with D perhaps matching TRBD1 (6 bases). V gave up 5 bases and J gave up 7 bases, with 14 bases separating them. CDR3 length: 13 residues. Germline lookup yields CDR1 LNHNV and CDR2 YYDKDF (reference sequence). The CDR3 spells CATSAGAPIEAFF. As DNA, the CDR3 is TGTGCCACCAGCGCAGGGGCACCCATTGAAGCTTTCTTT.

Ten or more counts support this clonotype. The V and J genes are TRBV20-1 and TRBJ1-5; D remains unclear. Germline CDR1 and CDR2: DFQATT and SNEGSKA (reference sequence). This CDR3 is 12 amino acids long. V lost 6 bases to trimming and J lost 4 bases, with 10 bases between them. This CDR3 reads CSAGQGNQPQHF. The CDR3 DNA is TGCAGTGCCGGCCAAGGGAATCAGCCCCAGCATTTT.

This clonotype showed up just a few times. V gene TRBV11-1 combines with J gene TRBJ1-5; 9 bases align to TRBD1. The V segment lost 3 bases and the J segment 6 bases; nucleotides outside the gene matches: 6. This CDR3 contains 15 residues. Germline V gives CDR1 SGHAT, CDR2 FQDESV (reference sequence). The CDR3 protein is CASSLGTGSLQPQHF. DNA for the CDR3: TGTGCCAGCAGCTTGGGGACAGGGTCCCTTCAGCCCCAGCATTTT.

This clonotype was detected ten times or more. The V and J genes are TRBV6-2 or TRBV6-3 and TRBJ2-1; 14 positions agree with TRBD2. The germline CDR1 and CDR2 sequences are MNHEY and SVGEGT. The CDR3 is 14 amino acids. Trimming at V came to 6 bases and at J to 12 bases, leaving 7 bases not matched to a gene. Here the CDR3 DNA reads TGTGCCAGCAGCCGAGGACTAGCGGGAGGATTGCAGTTCTTC. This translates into CASSRGLAGGLQFF.

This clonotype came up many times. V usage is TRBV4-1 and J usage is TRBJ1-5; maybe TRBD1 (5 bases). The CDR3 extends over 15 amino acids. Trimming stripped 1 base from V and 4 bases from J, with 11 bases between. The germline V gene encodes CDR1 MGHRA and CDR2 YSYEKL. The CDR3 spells CASSQVPGSNQPQHF. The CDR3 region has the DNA TGCGCCAGCAGCCAAGTCCCAGGGTCAAATCAGCCCCAGCATTTT.

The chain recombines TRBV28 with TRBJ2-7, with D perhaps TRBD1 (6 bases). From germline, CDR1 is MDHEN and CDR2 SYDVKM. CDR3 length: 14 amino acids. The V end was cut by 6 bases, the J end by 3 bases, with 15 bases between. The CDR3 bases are TGTGCCAGCAGGGAACAGGGTCGGAACTACGAGCAGTACTTC. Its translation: CASREQGRNYEQYF.

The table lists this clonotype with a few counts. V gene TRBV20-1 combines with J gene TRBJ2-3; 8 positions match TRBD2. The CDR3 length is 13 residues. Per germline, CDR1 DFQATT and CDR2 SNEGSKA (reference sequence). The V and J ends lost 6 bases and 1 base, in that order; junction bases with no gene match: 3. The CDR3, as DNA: TGCAGTGCAGGGACTAGGCGCACAGATACGCAGTATTTT. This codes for CSAGTRRTDTQYF.

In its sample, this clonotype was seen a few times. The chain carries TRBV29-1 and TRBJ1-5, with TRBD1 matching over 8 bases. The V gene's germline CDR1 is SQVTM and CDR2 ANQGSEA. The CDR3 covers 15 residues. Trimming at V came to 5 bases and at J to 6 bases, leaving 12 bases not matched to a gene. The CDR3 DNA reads TGCAGCGTTACGACCGGACAGGGAAACAGTCAGCCCCAGCATTTT. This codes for CSVTTGQGNSQPQHF.

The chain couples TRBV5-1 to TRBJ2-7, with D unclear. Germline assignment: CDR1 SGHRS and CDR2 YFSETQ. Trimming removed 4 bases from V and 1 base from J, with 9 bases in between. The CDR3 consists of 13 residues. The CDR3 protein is CASSIDISYEQYF. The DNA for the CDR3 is TGCGCCAGCAGCATCGACATATCCTACGAGCAGTACTTC.

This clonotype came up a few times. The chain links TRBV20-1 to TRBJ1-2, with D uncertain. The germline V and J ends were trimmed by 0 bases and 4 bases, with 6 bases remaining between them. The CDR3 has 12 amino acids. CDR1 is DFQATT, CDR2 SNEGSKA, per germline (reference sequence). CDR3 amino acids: CSAREGVYGYTF. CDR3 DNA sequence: TGCAGTGCTAGAGAAGGAGTCTATGGCTACACCTTC.

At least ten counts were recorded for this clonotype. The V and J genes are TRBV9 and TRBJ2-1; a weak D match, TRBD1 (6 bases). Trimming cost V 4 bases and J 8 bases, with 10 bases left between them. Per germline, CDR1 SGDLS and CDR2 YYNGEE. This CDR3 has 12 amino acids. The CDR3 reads CASSNHRDEQFF. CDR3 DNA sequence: TGTGCCAGCAGCAACCACAGGGATGAGCAGTTCTTC.